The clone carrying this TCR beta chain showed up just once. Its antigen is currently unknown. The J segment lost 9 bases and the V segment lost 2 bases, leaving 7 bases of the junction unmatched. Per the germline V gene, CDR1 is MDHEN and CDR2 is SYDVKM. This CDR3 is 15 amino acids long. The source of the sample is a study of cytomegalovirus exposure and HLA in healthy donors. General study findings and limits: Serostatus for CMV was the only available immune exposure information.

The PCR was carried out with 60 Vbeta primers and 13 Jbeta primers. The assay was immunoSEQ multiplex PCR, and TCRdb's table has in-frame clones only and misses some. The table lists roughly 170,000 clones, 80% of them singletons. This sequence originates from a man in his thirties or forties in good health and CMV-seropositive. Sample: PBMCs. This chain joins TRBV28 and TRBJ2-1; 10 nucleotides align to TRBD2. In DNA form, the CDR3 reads TGTGCCAGCAGTTTACCTCTAGCGGGAGCGGGTGAGCAGTTCTTC. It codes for CASSLPLAGAGEQFF.